Presented here are 21 T cell receptor beta chains from one specimen sequenced in a study of vaccination and CD4 T cells after COVID-19. Scientists ran DNA taken from cultured CD4+ T cells through the Oncomine TCR Beta short-read assay for sequencing. TCRdb analysed the PCR reads with MiXCR anew, one entry per CDR3 protein. The sample lists approximately 12,000 distinct CDR3 sequences, approximately 60% seen once, with roughly 14% in the top ten. Which antigens these TCRs recognize remains unknown. Treatment indicated: roughly 11-day PBMC culture with coronavirus spike peptide pools or control peptides (ViraFEST assay). The specimen sequenced was CD4+ T cells from blood, cultured in vitro. These TCRs come from a human donor who had recovered from COVID-19.

A few counts support this clonotype. This chain uses TRBV6-2 or TRBV6-3 with TRBJ1-5; no clear D gene. CDR1 and CDR2 from the germline V gene are MNHEY and SVGEGT. The V gene lost 2 bases and the J gene lost 11 bases, with 22 bases spanning the gap. This CDR3 has 16 residues. The CDR3 region is CASSYGSRDRPWAQHF. The CDR3 region has the DNA TGTGCCAGCAGTTACGGGTCTCGTGACCGTCCCTGGGCCCAGCATTTT.

This clonotype was seen only once. The chain is built from TRBV9 and TRBJ1-2; 7 nucleotides line up with TRBD1. The CDR3 loop spans 13 amino acids. Germline values: CDR1 SGDLS, CDR2 YYNGEE. V lost 3 bases to trimming and J lost 4 bases; unmatched junction nucleotides: 3. CDR3 nucleotides: TGTGCCAGCAGCGGGGGACAGCTCTATGGCTACACCTTC. Its protein is CASSGGQLYGYTF.

The chain is built from TRBV19 and TRBJ1-3; D not certain. Germline V gene data show CDR1 as LNHDA and CDR2 as SQIVND (reference sequence). This CDR3 spans 13 amino acids. Trimming took off 7 bases at V and 3 bases at J, with 10 bases between the two ends. The CDR3 is CASTTARGNTIYF. The CDR3, as DNA: TGTGCCAGTACCACAGCCCGTGGAAACACCATATATTTT.

In this sample, this clonotype turned up a few times. The chain couples TRBV20-1 to TRBJ1-4, with 7 positions matching TRBD1. V trimming: 3 bases; J trimming: 15 bases; junction bases outside the gene matches: 10. Germline V lookup: CDR1 DFQATT, CDR2 SNEGSKA (reference sequence). The length of the CDR3 is 12 residues. The CDR3 DNA follows: TGCAGTGCTAGCCGGGACAGTCGGAGGGTGTTTTTT. Encoded protein: CSASRDSRRVFF.

This chain links TRBV6-1 with TRBJ1-5; TRBD1 agrees at 9 bases. Germline values: CDR1 MNHNS, CDR2 SASEGT. CDR3 length equals 15 residues. J gave up 5 bases and V 1 base, and 3 bases lay outside the gene matches. CDR3 amino acids: CASSEEGTGYQPQHF. CDR3 DNA sequence: TGTGCCAGCAGTGAAGAGGGGACAGGGTATCAGCCCCAGCATTTT.

This clonotype was seen only a few times. J is TRBJ1-2 and V is TRBV2, with 8 bases fitting TRBD1. Germline V gene lookup returns CDR1 SNHLY and CDR2 FYNNEI. The ends lost 4 bases at V and 5 bases at J; junction bases unmatched: 9. The CDR3 extends over 15 amino acids. CDR3 nucleotide sequence: TGTGCCAGCAGTGTCGGCAGGGGGCCGCCATATGGCTACACCTTC. Protein product: CASSVGRGPPYGYTF. Based on the CDR3 plus reference TRBV2 and TRBJ1-2, the full variable domain is EPEVTQTPSHQVTQMGQEVILRCVPISNHLYFYWYRQILGQKVEFLVSFYNNEISEKSEIFDDQFSVERPDGSNFTLKIRSTKLEDSAMYFCASSVGRGPPYGYTFGSGTRLTVV.

The gene calls are TRBV7-2 and TRBJ1-2, with D hard to call. Germline CDR1 is SGHTA and CDR2 is FQGNSA. This CDR3 is built from 11 residues. V was cut by 5 bases and J by 7 bases, with 8 bases left in between. CDR3 region: CASSLGAGYTF. CDR3 nucleotide sequence: TGTGCCAGCAGCCTAGGTGCTGGCTACACCTTC.

This clonotype was found a few times. The chain recombines TRBV6-2 or TRBV6-3 with TRBJ2-5; possible D gene TRBD1, 5 bases. From germline, CDR1 is MNHEY and CDR2 SVGEGT. V was pared by 5 bases and J by 0 bases, with 13 bases between. The CDR3 length is 15 residues. CDR3 coding DNA: TGTGCCAGCAGTCCCTGGGGCCAGTACCAAGAGACCCAGTACTTC. Amino acids: CASSPWGQYQETQYF.

The V call is TRBV2, the J call TRBJ1-5; D is undetermined. Germline values: CDR1 SNHLY, CDR2 FYNNEI. The CDR3 has 13 amino acids. V was shortened by 4 bases and J by 2 bases, with 6 bases between the two germline ends. For the CDR3, the DNA is TGTGCCAGCAGTGGGAGGGGCAATCAGCCCCAGCATTTT. It codes for CASSGRGNQPQHF.

This clonotype was seen a handful of times. The chain carries TRBV20-1 and TRBJ2-3; 10 bases map to TRBD2. The CDR3 has 17 residues. J lost 6 bases, V lost 4 bases, and 16 bases had no gene match. Germline loops: CDR1 DFQATT, CDR2 SNEGSKA (reference sequence). Written as DNA, the CDR3 is TGCAGTGCTACGCCCCTCGTTAGCGGGAGGAGAAAGGATACGCAGTATTTT. Translation: CSATPLVSGRRKDTQYF.

Only one count was recorded for this clonotype. The chain links TRBV30 to TRBJ1-5, with D possibly TRBD1 on 5 matching bases. Deletions cut 2 bases from V and 4 bases from J, with 12 bases between. Germline CDR1 reads GTSNPN; CDR2 reads SVGIG (reference sequence). CDR3 size: 14 residues. This CDR3 is CAWSLRQINQPQHF. Written as DNA, the CDR3 is TGTGCCTGGAGTTTAAGACAGATAAATCAGCCCCAGCATTTT.

The rearrangement links TRBV10-2 to TRBJ1-5, with a weak D call TRBD1 (6 bases). Trimming cost V 4 bases and J 4 bases, with 11 bases left between them. Germline loops: CDR1 WSHSY, CDR2 SAAADI. This CDR3 contains 14 residues. DNA for the CDR3: TGCGCCAGCAGTGTTAGCCAGGGGAATCAGCCCCAGCATTTT. Translating gives CASSVSQGNQPQHF.

V is TRBV5-6 and J is TRBJ2-2, with TRBD2 matching 7 bases. CDR3 size: 17 residues. V was pared by 0 bases and J by 3 bases, with 8 bases of the junction left unmatched. Germline V gene data show CDR1 as SGHDT and CDR2 as YYEEEE. CDR3 sequence reads: CASSLAGSGRYTGELFF. Here the CDR3 DNA reads TGTGCCAGCAGCTTGGCGGGTAGCGGGCGGTACACCGGGGAGCTGTTTTTT.

The V and J genes are TRBV20-1 and TRBJ1-1, with 8 bases fitting TRBD1. The V gene end was trimmed by 6 bases and the J gene end by 1 base; junction bases not matched to a gene: 7. CDR1 DFQATT and CDR2 SNEGSKA come from the germline V gene (reference sequence). This CDR3 spans 14 amino acids. Here the CDR3 reads CSASAGGANTEAFF. The CDR3 DNA reads TGCAGTGCGTCGGCAGGGGGCGCGAACACTGAAGCTTTCTTT.

CDR3 nucleotide sequence: TGCAGTGCTAGAGGGCTCCAAGAGACCCAGTACTTC. It is translated as CSARGLQETQYF. The chain is built from TRBV20-1 and TRBJ2-5, with D uncertain. Trimming cost V 1 base and J 1 base, with 4 bases left between them. This CDR3 region has 12 residues. Per the germline V gene, CDR1 is DFQATT and CDR2 is SNEGSKA (reference sequence).

The rearrangement links TRBV27 to TRBJ2-7, with 8 bases matching TRBD2. CDR1 is MNHEY and CDR2 is SMNVEV in the germline V gene (reference sequence). V shed 1 base and J 0 bases; nucleotides not matched to a gene: 5. The CDR3 has 16 amino acids. The CDR3 coding sequence is TGTGCCAGCAGTTTATACGGGGGGGAAAGCTCCTACGAGCAGTACTTC. Translation gives CASSLYGGESSYEQYF.

The chain has TRBV15 and TRBJ1-2, with D tentatively TRBD1 (5 bases). The CDR3 contains 14 residues. Looked up from germline, CDR1 is LNHNV and CDR2 is YYDKDF (reference sequence). The V gene lost 5 bases and the J gene lost 4 bases, with 14 bases spanning the gap. CDR3 nucleotides: TGTGCCACCAGCGATACCGGGACCCTCTATGGCTACACCTTC. Translation: CATSDTGTLYGYTF.

The chain joins TRBV2 to TRBJ1-1; 7 nucleotides align to TRBD1. The germline CDR1 and CDR2 sequences are SNHLY and FYNNEI. Trimming cost V 4 bases and J 2 bases; bases outside gene matches: 1. This CDR3 comprises 13 residues. This CDR3 reads CASSGQGNTEAFF. CDR3 nucleotides: TGTGCCAGCAGTGGACAGGGTAACACTGAAGCTTTCTTT.

A few counts support this clonotype. This rearrangement joins TRBV7-2 to TRBJ1-3; the D gene is possibly TRBD1 (6 bases). Trimming removed 5 bases from V and 0 bases from J, with 11 bases in between. Per germline, CDR1 SGHTA and CDR2 FQGNSA. CDR3 size: 15 residues. CDR3 region: CASSRQAISGNTIYF. Here the CDR3 DNA reads TGTGCCAGCAGCCGACAGGCTATCTCTGGAAACACCATATATTTT.

The CDR3 sequence: CASSLIGLAEQETQYF. CDR3 DNA: TGTGCCAGCAGTTTAATTGGGCTAGCGGAACAAGAGACCCAGTACTTC. The chain uses TRBV28 and TRBJ2-5, with 7 positions matching TRBD2. The trim removed 2 bases at V and 2 bases at J, leaving 8 bases unmatched. This CDR3 has 16 residues. Germline V lookup: CDR1 MDHEN, CDR2 SYDVKM.

This clonotype occurred a few times. The J gene is TRBJ1-2, the V gene TRBV15, with D hard to call. The CDR3 sequence is 12 residues long. Germline CDR1 and CDR2: LNHNV and YYDKDF (reference sequence). V lost 4 bases and J lost 1, with 4 bases in between. The DNA for the CDR3 is TGTGCCACCAGCACCAGTAACTATGGCTACACCTTC. Its protein product is CATSTSNYGYTF.